This passage covers 5 T cell receptor beta chains from one sample sequenced in a study of blood T cell repertoires in COVID-19. Assay used: immunoSEQ multiplex PCR; TCRdb lists only in-frame clones, some missing. The sample records around 100,000 clones, just over 85% being singletons. Source material: PBMCs or T cells enriched from blood (not recorded which). Receptors originate from a woman aged 45-60 years who had recovered from COVID-19.

The chain combines TRBV27 with TRBJ2-4; 14 nucleotides match TRBD2. The CDR3 runs to 21 residues. Germline-derived CDR1 and CDR2 are MNHEY and SMNVEV (reference sequence). J gave up 0 bases and V 7 bases, and 17 bases lay outside the gene matches. In nucleotides, the CDR3 is TGTGCCAGCACCCCGCAGGGGACTAGCGGGAGTCGGGTTATAGCCAAAAACATTCAGTACTTC. This sequence encodes CASTPQGTSGSRVIAKNIQYF.

This clone has a single count. The gene calls are TRBV24-1 and TRBJ2-2, with D tentatively TRBD1 (6 bases). The CDR3 sequence is 16 residues long. V lost 4 bases to trimming and J lost 7 bases, with 18 bases between them. Per germline, CDR1 KGHDR and CDR2 SFDVKD. CDR3: CATSELPDRLGGELFF. For the CDR3, the DNA is TGTGCCACCAGTGAACTACCCGACAGGTTAGGCGGGGAGCTGTTTTTT.

V gene TRBV5-5 combines with J gene TRBJ1-2, with 8 nucleotides matching TRBD1. The CDR3 is made up of 13 amino acids. Germline CDR1 and CDR2: SGHKS and YYEKEE (reference sequence). V shed 5 bases, J shed 6 bases, and the junction held 6 bases outside the gene matches. The CDR3 protein is CASSQQGAHGYTF. The CDR3 region has the DNA TGTGCCAGCAGTCAGCAGGGGGCGCATGGCTACACCTTC. The full variable domain, with the rest looked up from reference TRBV5-5 and TRBJ1-2, is DAGVTQSPTHLIKTRGQQVTLRCSPISGHKSVSWYQQVLGQGPQFIFQYYEKEERGRGNFPDRFSARQFPNYSSELNVNALLLGDSALYLCASSQQGAHGYTFGSGTRLTVV.

V gene TRBV4-1 combines with J gene TRBJ2-3, with D tentatively TRBD2 (6 bases). Germline CDR1 and CDR2: MGHRA and YSYEKL. V was clipped by 2 bases and J by 6 bases, with 18 bases between them. The CDR3 consists of 16 residues. CDR3 nucleotides: TGCGCCAGCAGCCAACGGGGTGCGGGCCGGGGGGATACGCAGTATTTT. Translating it yields CASSQRGAGRGDTQYF.

J is TRBJ2-5 and V is TRBV19; D perhaps matches TRBD2 (5 bases). V was pared by 3 bases and J by 4 bases, with 15 bases between. There are 15 residues in the CDR3. Looked up from germline, CDR1 is LNHDA and CDR2 is SQIVND (reference sequence). Written as DNA, the CDR3 is TGTGCCAGTAGTATTGTCCAGTCTAGCAGAGAGACCCAGTACTTC. This encodes CASSIVQSSRETQYF.